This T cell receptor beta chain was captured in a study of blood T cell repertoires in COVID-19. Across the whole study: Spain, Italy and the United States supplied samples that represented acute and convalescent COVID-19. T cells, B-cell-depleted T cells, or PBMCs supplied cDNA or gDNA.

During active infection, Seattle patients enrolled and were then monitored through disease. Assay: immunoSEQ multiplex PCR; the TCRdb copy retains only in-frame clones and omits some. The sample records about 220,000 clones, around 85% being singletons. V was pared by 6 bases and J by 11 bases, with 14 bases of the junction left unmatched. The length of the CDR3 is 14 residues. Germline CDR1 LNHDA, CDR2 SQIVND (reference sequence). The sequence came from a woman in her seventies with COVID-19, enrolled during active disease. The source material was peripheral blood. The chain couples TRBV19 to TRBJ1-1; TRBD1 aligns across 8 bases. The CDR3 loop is CASSRIGTGDTAFF. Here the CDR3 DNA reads TGTGCCAGTAGCCGAATAGGGACAGGCGATACTGCTTTCTTT.